This T cell receptor beta chain is from a study of T cell responses to AZD1222 COVID-19 vaccine (dated by TCRdb to the early 2020s). Study-wide context: AZD1222 recipients given second doses at about 4 weeks or at about 12 weeks were pooled, since spike-specific TCR depth and breadth were not found to differ between the two schedules. Trial participants were enrolled into age subgroups of 18-55, 56-69 and 70-plus years, which contained 148, 28 and 57 TCR-sequenced participants, respectively. A total of approximately 250 trial participants underwent TCR sequencing, of whom more than 200 had received two doses of AZD1222 and around 25 had received two doses of the MenACWY control vaccine.

On this clone itself: No antigen is known for it. No much larger clone is present one base from it, and per-base qualities are unavailable.

V loses 6 bases of germline sequence and J loses 2 bases, and the interval between the two ends is 12 bases. There are 14 amino acids in the CDR3, from cysteine to phenylalanine inclusive. Just CDR3 DNA is preserved here, 42 bases in frame from base 1. CDR1 MDHEN and CDR2 SYDVKM are derived from the germline V gene. The CDR3 regions of human TCRbeta chains were subjected to immunosequencing. Turning to the authors' computational methods: Repertoire TCRs were checked for matches against a reference library of SARS-CoV-2-specific TCRs that had been generated using the MIRA antigen-specificity platform. Breadth was defined as the fraction of unique TCRs that were SARS-CoV-2-associated, and depth was defined as the fraction of total T cells that were SARS-CoV-2-associated. Using the MIRA data, every spike-specific TCR was mapped to the spike region that the TCR reacted to and assigned to either a CD4 or a CD8 class. Log10-transformed breadth and depth values were compared by one-way ANOVA with Sidak's multiple comparisons tests. In TCRdb, the immuneACCESS table is reduced to in-frame sequences with V and J assigned. These tables do not hold every clone; where another copy was compared, an unresolved V gene accounts for under half, and the others remain unexplained. V, J and clone size reflect that table, while D and trimming were determined from the DNA. In all, the sample holds roughly 180,000 clones, and roughly 94% of those were seen once. About 0.6% of the sample belongs to the ten largest clones.

Study-wide conclusions, independent of this receptor: After two AZD1222 doses, spike-specific TCR breadth and depth were significantly higher than at day 0 and than in MenACWY recipients. No day 14 peak-response samples were available, so repertoires were characterized only after the peak T cell response. Reportedly, close to half of the unique spike-specific TCRs recognized epitopes lying outside the regions that are mutated in the B.1.351 and B.1.1.7 variants. Participants were mostly white British and included more females than males, and it was suggested by the authors that clonal diversity may have been underestimated. Conclusions about previously exposed vaccinees were limited because only six AZD1222 recipients were SARS-CoV-2 seropositive at baseline. The 56-69-year group was small, and its depth increase did not reach significance, likely because of low power. The whole spike protein was spanned by vaccine-associated CD4 TCRs, and dominant responses were seen in regions 160-218 and 743-854.

The time point label corresponds to: baseline before first vaccination. The vaccinee samples were drawn from two UK trials, COV001 and COV002, one of which was a single-blind randomized controlled phase 2/3 trial testing AZD1222 (ChAdOx1 nCoV-19) in healthy adults. For TCRbeta chain sequencing, PBMC samples were collected from trial participants at day 0 and at day 28 after the second dose. The sequencing here drew on peripheral blood, taken on day 0 of AZD1222 vaccination. The chain joins TRBV28 to TRBJ2-3; no D segment can be confidently identified. This sequence was found in an adult in good health. The bases are TGTGCCAGCAGCCTCGACACCGACACAGATACGCAGTATTTT. Its product reads: CASSLDTDTDTQYF.